The present entry profiles one T cell receptor beta chain with its context. This entry is derived from a study of blood T cell repertoires in COVID-19. In the study overall: Acute and convalescent COVID-19 specimens originated in the United States, Italy and Spain. T cells, B-cell-depleted T cells, or PBMCs provided the cDNA or gDNA that served as material.

Germline values: CDR1 KGHSH, CDR2 LQKENI. Trimming removed 3 bases from V and 4 bases from J; junction bases left unmatched: 11. This CDR3 is 16 amino acids long. As processed by the authors: Reference gene primer amplification gave nucleated cell count estimates. Repertoires were generated with immunoSEQ multiplex PCR, while TCRdb's copy carries only in-frame clones and drops some. V and J calls plus clone size are reproduced from that table; the DNA served to infer D and trimming. The data hold 150,000 to 200,000 clones, with around four fifths observed a single time. What was sequenced was peripheral blood. The J gene is TRBJ1-2, the V gene TRBV18; TRBD1 matches 7 bases. The clonotype originates from a woman older than 75 with acute or convalescent COVID-19. The CDR3 protein is CASSPGGQEMGYGYTF. In nucleotides, the CDR3 is TGTGCCAGCTCACCGGGAGGACAGGAGATGGGCTATGGCTACACCTTC.